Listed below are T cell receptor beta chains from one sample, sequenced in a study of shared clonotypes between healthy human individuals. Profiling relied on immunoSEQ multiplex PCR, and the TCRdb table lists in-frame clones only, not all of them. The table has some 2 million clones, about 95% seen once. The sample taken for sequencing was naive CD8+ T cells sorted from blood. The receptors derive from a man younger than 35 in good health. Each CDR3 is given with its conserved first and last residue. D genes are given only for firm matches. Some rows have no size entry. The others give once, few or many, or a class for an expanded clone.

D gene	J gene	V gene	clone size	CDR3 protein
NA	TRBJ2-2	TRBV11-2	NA	CASSLDYRGANTGELFF
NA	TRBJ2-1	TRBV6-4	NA	CASSDAYNEQFF
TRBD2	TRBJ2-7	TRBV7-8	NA	CASRAGDSYEQYF
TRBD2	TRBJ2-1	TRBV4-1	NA	CASSPGLGAYNEQFF
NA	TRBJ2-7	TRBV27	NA	CASSLDISYEQYF
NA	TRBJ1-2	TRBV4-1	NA	CASSPRTSNYGYTF
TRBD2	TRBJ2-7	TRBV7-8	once	CASSLVGTSGYEQYF
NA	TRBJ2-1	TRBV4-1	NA	CASSQDTPDEQFF
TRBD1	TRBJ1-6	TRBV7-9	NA	CASSPRQGYGSPLHF
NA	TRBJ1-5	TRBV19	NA	CASSMQGDIVGNQPQHF
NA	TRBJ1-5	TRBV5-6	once	CASSLAEDQPQHF
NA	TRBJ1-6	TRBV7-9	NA	CASSPSSYNSPLHF
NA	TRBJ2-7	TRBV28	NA	CASSLGPREYEQYF
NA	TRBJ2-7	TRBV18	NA	CASSQGAAYEQYF
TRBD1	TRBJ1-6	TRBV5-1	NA	CASKSIGQGGKSPLHF
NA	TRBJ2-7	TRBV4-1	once	CASSQDEARVGSYEQYF
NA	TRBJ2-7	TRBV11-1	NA	CASSFPVLTYSYEQYF
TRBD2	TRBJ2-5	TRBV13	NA	CASSLGLAGGETQYF
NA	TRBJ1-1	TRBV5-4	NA	CASSPGTINEAFF
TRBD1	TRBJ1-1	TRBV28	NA	CASSLGQGGFTEAFF
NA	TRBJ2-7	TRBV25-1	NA	CASSETVAYEQYF
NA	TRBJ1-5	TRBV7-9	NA	CASSRANQPQHF
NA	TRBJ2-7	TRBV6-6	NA	CASSHIGEYEQYF
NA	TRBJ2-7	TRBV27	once	CASSSFSGYEQYF
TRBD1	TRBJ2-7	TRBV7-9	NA	CASSLVGTGFYEQYF
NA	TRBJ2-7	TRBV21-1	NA	CASSKAAVGNNYEQYF
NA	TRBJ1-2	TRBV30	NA	CAWSVEGGASLGYGYTF
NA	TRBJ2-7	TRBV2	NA	CASSLDGGGYEQYF
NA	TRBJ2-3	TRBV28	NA	CASSFPTDTQYF
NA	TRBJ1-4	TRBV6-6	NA	CASSYFGTSNEKLFF
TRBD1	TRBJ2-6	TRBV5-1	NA	CASSGTGTGRSGANVLTF
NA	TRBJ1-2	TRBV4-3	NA	CASSQDHGRLDSNYGYTF
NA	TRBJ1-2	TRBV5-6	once	CASSLGTDYYAYGYTF
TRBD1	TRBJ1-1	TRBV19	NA	CASISNSGGPEAFF
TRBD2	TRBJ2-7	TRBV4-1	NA	CASTLTSGINEQYF
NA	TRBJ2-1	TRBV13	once	CASSLETTYDEQFF
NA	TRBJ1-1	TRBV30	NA	CAWSGRADTEAFF
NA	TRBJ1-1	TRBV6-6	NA	CASSYGGENTEAFF
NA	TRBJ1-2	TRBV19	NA	CASSLKGDNGYTF
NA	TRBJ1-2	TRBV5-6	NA	CASSLSGGVVTTF